The rows below give T cell receptor beta chains drawn from one sample of a study of cytomegalovirus exposure and HLA in healthy donors. TCRdb keeps only in-frame clones here, not all; method: immunoSEQ multiplex PCR. The sample records around 120,000 clones, 70% to 80% being singletons. Input material: PBMCs. All receptors come from a man aged 18 to 29 in good health and CMV-seronegative. The CDR3 runs from the conserved cysteine through the conserved F or W. A D gene is named only where the DNA matches it firmly. A clone size is listed for some rows: how often the clone was seen (once, few, many), or a class if it is expanded.

NA | 16 | TRBJ2-2 | TRBV7-2 | TRBD2 | TGTGCCAGCAGCCCTAGGCTAGCGGTGAACACCGGGGAGCTGTTTTTT | CASSPRLAVNTGELFF
NA | 14 | TRBJ1-2 | TRBV27 | TRBD1 | TGTGCCAGCAGCCCCCACGGGACAGGGGAAGGCTACACCTTC | CASSPHGTGEGYTF
NA | 16 | TRBJ1-1 | TRBV5-1 | TRBD1 | TGCGCCAGCAGCACCCAGGACAGGGCCTTGAACACTGAAGCTTTCTTT | CASSTQDRALNTEAFF
NA | 13 | TRBJ1-6 | TRBV5-1 | TRBD1 | TGCGCCAGCGGAGACAGGGGTAATTCACCCCTCCACTTT | CASGDRGNSPLHF
NA | 15 | TRBJ2-2 | TRBV11-3 | NA | TGTGCCAGCGGGGCGGGTGGGGGCGGCACCGGGGAGCTGTTTTTT | CASGAGGGGTGELFF
NA | 17 | TRBJ2-1 | TRBV27 | TRBD1 | TGTGCCAGCAGTTTAATACCCGGGACAGGTAACTACAATGAGCAGTTCTTC | CASSLIPGTGNYNEQFF
NA | 15 | TRBJ2-7 | TRBV25-1 | TRBD2 | TGTGCCAGCAGTGAATTAGGGCTAGCGGACCACGAGCAGTACTTC | CASSELGLADHEQYF
NA | 11 | TRBJ2-5 | TRBV7-9 | NA | TGTGCCAGCAGCTTCAGGGAGACCCAGTACTTC | CASSFRETQYF
NA | 14 | TRBJ2-5 | TRBV7-2 | NA | TGTGCCAGCAGCCCTGGACAGCGCCAAGAGACCCAGTACTTC | CASSPGQRQETQYF
NA | 16 | TRBJ2-6 | TRBV19 | TRBD1 | TGTGCCAGTAGTAGGACAGGGGTATCTGGGGCCAACGTCCTGACTTTC | CASSRTGVSGANVLTF
NA | 14 | TRBJ1-6 | TRBV7-9 | TRBD1 | TGTGCCAGCAGCCCCGACAGGGATAATTCACCCCTCCACTTT | CASSPDRDNSPLHF
NA | 14 | TRBJ2-7 | TRBV5-6 | TRBD2 | TGTGCCAGCAGCTTTAAACCACTAGCGGTCGAGCAGTACTTC | CASSFKPLAVEQYF
NA | 18 | TRBJ2-5 | TRBV23-1 | NA | TGCGCCAGCAGTCTCAAACGGACATGCCGAGAGACCAAAGAGACCCAGTACTTC | CASSLKRTCRETKETQYF
NA | 15 | TRBJ2-1 | TRBV27 | TRBD2 | TGTGCCAGCAGTTTATTGGGGACTAGCGTCAATGAGCAGTTCTTC | CASSLLGTSVNEQFF
NA | 15 | TRBJ2-7 | TRBV14 | NA | TGTGCCAGCAGCCTCGACCTGACAGGTTTAGGGGAGCAGTACTTC | CASSLDLTGLGEQYF
NA | 14 | TRBJ1-2 | TRBV5-6 | TRBD1 | TGTGCCAGCAGCGGGACAGGGGGAAACTATGGCTACACCTTC | CASSGTGGNYGYTF
NA | 14 | TRBJ1-2 | TRBV7-8 | NA | TGTGCCAGCACTGGACAGCCTACTAACTATGGCTACACCTTC | CASTGQPTNYGYTF
NA | 14 | TRBJ1-6 | TRBV5-1 | NA | TGCGCCAGCAGCTTGGGACAGGCTAATTCACCCCTCCACTTT | CASSLGQANSPLHF
few | 14 | TRBJ2-3 | TRBV5-1 | TRBD2 | TGCGCCAGCGGAACTAGCGGGAGGATAGATACGCAGTATTTT | CASGTSGRIDTQYF
NA | 15 | TRBJ2-7 | TRBV27 | NA | TGTGCCAGCAAACAAACCCACAGGGAAGGCTACGAGCAGTACTTC | CASKQTHREGYEQYF
NA | 16 | TRBJ2-1 | TRBV19 | TRBD2 | TGTGCCTCCCTACCGGCCTCGGGGGGATCCTACAATGAGCAGTTCTTC | CASLPASGGSYNEQFF
NA | 16 | TRBJ2-3 | TRBV18 | TRBD1 | TGTGCCAGCTCACCCTTTGACAGGGGCGGCACAGATACGCAGTATTTT | CASSPFDRGGTDTQYF
NA | 13 | TRBJ2-2 | TRBV5-1 | NA | TGCGCCATCCGACTCCCTGGCACCGGGGAGCTGTTTTTT | CAIRLPGTGELFF
NA | 14 | TRBJ2-7 | TRBV11-3 | TRBD1 | TGTGCCAGCAGCCCGTGGGACAGACCCTACGAGCAGTACTTC | CASSPWDRPYEQYF
NA | 13 | TRBJ2-7 | TRBV5-4 | NA | TGTGCCAGCAGCTTGCAGGGTGTTCACGAGCAGTACTTC | CASSLQGVHEQYF
NA | 15 | TRBJ2-6 | TRBV19 | TRBD1 | TGTGCCAGTAGACCTGACAGGGCTGGGGCCAACGTCCTGACTTTC | CASRPDRAGANVLTF
NA | 13 | TRBJ2-7 | TRBV6-1 | TRBD1 | TGTGCCAGCAGCCAGGGGGCCCCGGGTGAGCAGTACTTC | CASSQGAPGEQYF
NA | 13 | TRBJ1-1 | TRBV6-6 | NA | TGTGCCAGCAGGCAACAGAAGAACACTGAAGCTTTCTTT | CASRQQKNTEAFF
NA | 14 | TRBJ2-1 | TRBV13 | NA | TGTGCCAGCAGTCCTATCAGGGGTCGGAATGAGCAGTTCTTC | CASSPIRGRNEQFF
once | 13 | TRBJ2-2 | TRBV29-1 | TRBD1 | TGCAGCGTTGAGGGGACAGCCTTCGGGGAGCTGTTTTTT | CSVEGTAFGELFF
NA | 14 | TRBJ2-2 | TRBV7-2 | NA | TGTGCCAGCGGGTCGCAGGTCGTCGCCGGGGAGCTGTTTTTT | CASGSQVVAGELFF
NA | 16 | TRBJ1-3 | TRBV15 | TRBD1 | TGTGCCACCAGCAGGGGACAGGGGACGTTCGGAAACACCATATATTTT | CATSRGQGTFGNTIYF
NA | 14 | TRBJ2-5 | TRBV28 | NA | TGTGCCAGCAGTTTATGGGCAGGGAAGGAGACCCAGTACTTC | CASSLWAGKETQYF
once | 16 | TRBJ2-3 | TRBV5-1 | NA | TGCGCCAGCAGCTCGGACCCGGGACTCAGCACAGATACGCAGTATTTT | CASSSDPGLSTDTQYF
NA | 11 | TRBJ2-7 | TRBV20-1 | TRBD1 | TGCAGTGCTTCGACAGGGAACGAGCAGTACTTC | CSASTGNEQYF
NA | 15 | TRBJ2-7 | TRBV5-1 | TRBD2 | TGCGCCAGCAGCTTCTCCGGGACTACCTTCAACGAGCAGTACTTC | CASSFSGTTFNEQYF
NA | 14 | TRBJ2-1 | TRBV27 | NA | TGTGCCAGCAGTATGACAGGGGAGGGAAATGAGCAGTTCTTC | CASSMTGEGNEQFF
NA | 12 | TRBJ2-3 | TRBV30 | NA | TGTGCCTACCGGCTGGATGAAGGACAGTCGTATTTT | CAYRLDEGQSYF
NA | 15 | TRBJ2-2 | TRBV2 | NA | TGTGCCAGCAGACCGGCGACAGTAAACACCGGGGAGCTGTTTTTT | CASRPATVNTGELFF
NA | 15 | TRBJ1-2 | TRBV27 | NA | TGTGCCAGCAGTACTCCGTCCGGGACAACTGGTGGCTACACCTTC | CASSTPSGTTGGYTF
NA | 14 | TRBJ1-3 | TRBV30 | NA | TGTGCCTGGAGTGTTGACAGCTCTGGAAACACCATATATTTT | CAWSVDSSGNTIYF